The 20 T cell receptor beta chains reported below all come from one sample, sequenced in a study of T cells in Graves' hyperthyroidism and ophthalmopathy. The TCR beta CDR3 regions underwent amplification using RNA transcripts as the source. Initially, a first-round RT-PCR of the TCR CDR3 employed the HTBI primer set. A single record per CDR3 protein comes from TCRdb applying MiXCR to the multiplex PCR reads. Found here are some 620,000 distinct CDR3 sequences, 15% to 20% of them singletons; the top ten hold around 4%. Sample: blood. These TCRs come from a woman aged 25 to 39 with Graves' hyperthyroidism.

This clonotype was observed many times. The chain uses TRBV7-3 and TRBJ1-1; D not resolved. The germline V and J ends were trimmed by 0 bases and 0 bases, with 8 bases remaining between them. Germline CDR1 and CDR2: SGHTA and FQGTGA. CDR3 length: 15 residues. The CDR3 nucleotides read TGTGCCAGCAGCTTAACAGCCACGATGAACACTGAAGCTTTCTTT. Residues: CASSLTATMNTEAFF.

This clonotype has a count of ten or more. The chain couples TRBV12-3 or TRBV12-4 to TRBJ1-2; TRBD1 matches 7 bases. CDR3 size: 14 residues. Trimming took 5 bases from V and 0 from J; bases not matched to a gene: 3. CDR3 sequence reads: CASSRQGANYGYTF. DNA for the CDR3: TGTGCCAGCAGTCGACAGGGAGCTAACTATGGCTACACCTTC.

This clonotype occurred many times. The chain recombines TRBV28 with TRBJ1-4; D may be TRBD1 (5 bases). Germline-derived CDR1 and CDR2 are MDHEN and SYDVKM. The CDR3 runs to 13 residues. V was pared by 3 bases and J by 8 bases, with 10 bases between. The CDR3 bases are TGTGCCAGCAGTTTGGGGGATCGGGAAAAACTGTTTTTT. Protein sequence: CASSLGDREKLFF.

This clonotype was recorded many times. This chain links TRBV27 with TRBJ2-3; tentatively, D is TRBD1 (5 bases). V was cut by 6 bases and J by 0 bases, with 13 bases left in between. Germline CDR1 reads MNHEY; CDR2 reads SMNVEV (reference sequence). CDR3 length: 15 amino acids. The chain's CDR3 is CASRPIGASTDTQYF. The CDR3 nucleotides are TGTGCCAGCAGACCTATTGGGGCTAGCACAGATACGCAGTATTTT.

Many counts were recorded for this clonotype. CDR3 in amino acids: CASSQDAGTFVYGYTF. The CDR3 DNA follows: TGTGCCAGCAGCCAAGATGCAGGGACCTTCGTCTATGGCTACACCTTC. The rearrangement joins TRBV14 to TRBJ1-2; maybe TRBD1 (5 bases). V lost 0 bases, J lost 4 bases, and 15 bases lay in between. Germline lookup yields CDR1 SGHDN and CDR2 FVKESK. This CDR3 has 16 amino acids.

This clonotype has a count of ten or more. The V call is TRBV7-9, the J call TRBJ2-3; 8 bases match TRBD1. J lost 3 bases, V lost 5 bases, and 10 bases had no gene match. The CDR3 loop spans 16 amino acids. Germline CDR1 reads SEHNR; CDR2 reads FQNEAQ (reference sequence). CDR3 region: CASSPRGTGQTDTQYF. CDR3 nucleotides: TGTGCCAGCAGCCCAAGGGGGACAGGCCAAACAGATACGCAGTATTTT. The full variable domain, rest sourced from reference TRBV7-9 and TRBJ2-3, is DTGVSQNPRHKITKRGQNVTFRCDPISEHNRLYWYRQTLGQGPEFLTYFQNEAQLEKSRLLSDRFSAERPKGSFSTLEIQRTEQGDSAMYLCASSPRGTGQTDTQYFGPGTRLTVL.

In this sample, this clonotype turned up once. The chain couples TRBV7-2 to TRBJ2-1; D is ambiguous. The ends were cut back, 1 base at V and 8 bases at J, with 18 bases in the middle. Germline lookup yields CDR1 SGHTA and CDR2 FQGNSA. The CDR3 consists of 16 residues. CDR3 DNA: TGTGCCAGCAGCTTAGTGGCCAGTACCGTTGGGGATGAGCAGTTCTTC. Amino acid sequence: CASSLVASTVGDEQFF.

This clonotype was detected ten times or more. The chain has TRBV28 and TRBJ2-3; TRBD2 is a possible D gene (7 bases). The ends were cut back, 3 bases at V and 7 bases at J, with 29 bases in the middle. Per the germline V gene, CDR1 is MDHEN and CDR2 is SYDVKM. The CDR3 length is 19 residues. The CDR3 loop is CASSFFFGGAKRLINTQYF. The CDR3, as DNA: TGTGCCAGCAGTTTCTTCTTTGGGGGGGCCAAGAGATTAATAAATACGCAGTATTTT.

The chain uses TRBV4-2 and TRBJ2-2, with D hard to call. The germline V gene has CDR1 LGHNA and CDR2 YNFKEQ. The CDR3 sequence is 16 residues long. V lost 0 bases, J lost 2 bases, and 10 bases lay in between. The CDR3 reads CASSQEVGINTGELFF. Written as DNA, the CDR3 is TGTGCCAGCAGCCAAGAAGTCGGCATCAACACCGGGGAGCTGTTTTTT.

The chain employs TRBV5-6 and TRBJ2-5; tentatively, D is TRBD2 (6 bases). The CDR3 totals 14 residues. Germline-derived CDR1 and CDR2 are SGHDT and YYEEEE. V lost 0 bases and J lost 5, with 11 bases in between. The CDR3 sequence: CASSLGLAKETQYF. CDR3 bases: TGTGCCAGCAGCTTGGGGCTAGCGAAGGAGACCCAGTACTTC. The variable domain in full, completed from reference TRBV5-6 and TRBJ2-5, reads DAGVTQSPTHLIKTRGQQVTLRCSPKSGHDTVSWYQQALGQGPQFIFQYYEEEERQRGNFPDRFSGHQFPNYSSELNVNALLLGDSALYLCASSLGLAKETQYFGPGTRLLVL.

In the case of this clonotype: No conserved phenylalanine or tryptophan is present at the end of the CDR3, so a read error is the likely explanation. The chain combines TRBV7-3 with TRBJ2-1; the D is unclear. V lost 5 bases and J lost 0, with 5 bases in between. The CDR3 is 13 amino acids. The V gene's germline CDR1 is SGHTA and CDR2 FQGTGA. The CDR3 DNA sequence: TGTGCCAGCAGCACAGACTCCTACAATGAGCAGTTCCTC. It encodes CASSTDSYNEQFL.

This clonotype was seen repeatedly, ten times or more. This chain joins TRBV28 and TRBJ2-7; no clear D gene. The CDR3 consists of 13 residues. V lost 7 bases, J lost 1 base, and 11 bases lay in between. Per the germline V gene, CDR1 is MDHEN and CDR2 is SYDVKM. CDR3 in DNA: TGTGCCAGCATCCCAAGCCCATCCTACGAGCAGTACTTC. This codes for CASIPSPSYEQYF.

Ten or more counts support this clonotype. This sequence joins TRBV20-1 and TRBJ1-3; no clear D gene. The CDR3 has 14 residues. Germline lookup yields CDR1 DFQATT and CDR2 SNEGSKA (reference sequence). V was cut by 0 bases and J by 4 bases, with 10 bases left in between. The CDR3 here is CSARDRQRGNTIYF. Written as DNA, the CDR3 is TGCAGTGCTAGAGATCGCCAGCGGGGAAACACCATATATTTT.

This clonotype was recorded only once. The V call is TRBV18, the J call TRBJ2-7, with 7 bases that match TRBD1. Germline CDR1 is KGHSH and CDR2 is LQKENI. With 4 bases clipped from V and 2 bases from J, the junction kept 5 bases outside the gene matches. The CDR3 runs 14 residues. CDR3 DNA: TGTGCCAGCTCACAGAGGGGGCCCCCCTACGAGCAGTACTTC. Protein product: CASSQRGPPYEQYF.

A word on this clonotype: This may be a read error: a much more frequent sequence differs by one nucleotide. The V call is TRBV27, the J call TRBJ2-3, with 10 nucleotides matching TRBD2. Germline V CDR1 and CDR2: MNHEY, SMNVEV (reference sequence). This CDR3 contains 17 residues. Unmatched junction bases numbered 9, after V lost 2 bases and J lost 4 bases. CDR3 bases: TGTGCCAGCAGTTTAGGTCGGACAGGGACTAGCGCAGATACGCAGTATTTT. Residues: CASSLGRTGTSADTQYF.

V usage is TRBV2 and J usage is TRBJ2-5; possibly TRBD1 or TRBD2 for D (6 bases each). The ends were cut back, 4 bases at V and 5 bases at J, with 17 bases in the middle. The length of the CDR3 is 15 residues. Germline CDR1 reads SNHLY; CDR2 reads FYNNEI. The CDR3 protein is CASSGKGGTRETQYF. The DNA of the CDR3 is TGTGCCAGCAGTGGCAAGGGGGGAACCCGGGAGACCCAGTACTTC.

This clonotype showed up many times. The CDR3 loop reads CASSQPHRHREEYF. Written as DNA, the CDR3 is TGTGCCAGCAGCCAACCACATCGACACAGGGAGGAGTACTTC. J is TRBJ2-7 and V is TRBV14; D could derive from TRBD1 or TRBD2 (6 bases each). CDR1 and CDR2 from the germline V gene are SGHDN and FVKESK. The CDR3 length is 14 residues. V lost 2 bases and J 11 bases, leaving 19 bases between the germline ends.

This clonotype was seen at least ten times. The CDR3 bases are TGTGCCAGCAGTACTACGGGACAGGGATTTTGGTTGAACACTGAAGCTTTCTTT. Protein: CASSTTGQGFWLNTEAFF. The genes are TRBV28 and TRBJ1-1, with TRBD1 matching over 9 bases. CDR3 length: 18 amino acids. J gave up 0 bases and V 5 bases, and 13 bases lay outside the gene matches. In germline, CDR1 is MDHEN, CDR2 SYDVKM.

V is TRBV9 and J is TRBJ2-7; D is unclear. Trimming removed 4 bases from V and 2 bases from J, with 16 bases in between. CDR3 length equals 15 residues. Looked up from germline, CDR1 is SGDLS and CDR2 is YYNGEE. This chain's CDR3 is CASSPQVAEPYEQYF. In DNA, the CDR3 is TGTGCCAGCAGCCCCCAGGTAGCAGAACCCTACGAGCAGTACTTC.

The V gene is TRBV4-1, the J gene TRBJ1-6; D is uncertain. The V and J ends lost 5 bases and 8 bases respectively, with 13 bases between them. Germline lookup yields CDR1 MGHRA and CDR2 YSYEKL. The CDR3 totals 14 residues. CDR3 DNA: TGCGCCAGCAGCGTGGCATTATTGGATTCACCCCTCCACTTT. It encodes CASSVALLDSPLHF.